The 6 T cell receptor beta chains below were found in one sample sequenced in a study of blood T cells in healthy people across ages. The authors ran a second PCR of 7 to 11 cycles using a sample-barcoded 5' primer and a J-beta primer mix. Each CDR3 protein is one row after TCRdb ran MiXCR on the 5' RACE reads. The sample comprises under 800,000 distinct CDR3 sequences, roughly 20% of which are singletons, and approximately 3.6% rests with the top ten. Sequenced sample: blood. The receptors come from a man in his sixties or seventies in good health.

Worth noting for this clonotype: The junction departs from the called germline gene at one end, perhaps through a read error. V usage is TRBV7-9 and J usage is TRBJ1-2; D remains unclear. Germline lookup yields CDR1 SEHNR and CDR2 FQNEAQ (reference sequence). The CDR3 length is 15 residues. CDR3 DNA sequence: TGTGCCAGCGGCTTAGGCCACGGGTTTAACTATGGCTACACCTTC. Residues: CASGLGHGFNYGYTF.

The sample holds a few counts of this clonotype. The chain is built from TRBV20-1 and TRBJ2-5; D call uncertain. The V end was cut by 6 bases, the J end by 9 bases, with 17 bases between. Germline V lookup: CDR1 DFQATT, CDR2 SNEGSKA (reference sequence). The CDR3 is 12 residues long. The CDR3 spells CSAGSHQGAQYF. The CDR3 DNA reads TGCAGTGCCGGGTCACACCAAGGCGCCCAGTACTTC.

This clonotype was seen a handful of times. The V and J genes are TRBV3-1 and TRBJ2-2; unclear D gene. Germline V gene data show CDR1 as LGHDT and CDR2 as YNNKEL (reference sequence). V dropped 1 base and J dropped 1 base, with 7 bases sitting between them. The CDR3 has 15 amino acids. The CDR3 DNA follows: TGTGCCAGCAGCCAAGTTGTGGGGAACACCGGGGAGCTGTTTTTT. Amino acid sequence: CASSQVVGNTGELFF.

CDR3 residues: CASTLGGREKLFF. The CDR3 DNA follows: TGTGCCAGCACCTTGGGAGGGCGTGAAAAACTGTTTTTT. This chain joins TRBV2 and TRBJ1-4, with D unclear. Trimming took 7 bases from V and 7 from J, leaving 13 bases between them. Per the germline V gene, CDR1 is SNHLY and CDR2 is FYNNEI. The CDR3 is 13 amino acids.

The chain has TRBV20-1 and TRBJ1-4; 8 bases align to TRBD1. CDR3 length: 13 residues. Germline V CDR1 and CDR2: DFQATT, SNEGSKA (reference sequence). The V gene end was trimmed by 5 bases and the J gene end by 7 bases; junction bases not matched to a gene: 6. The CDR3 DNA reads TGCAGTGCTCCAGACAGGGGAGGTGAAAAACTGTTTTTT. It translates to CSAPDRGGEKLFF.

The rearrangement links TRBV5-1 to TRBJ2-2, with D perhaps TRBD1 (5 bases). Germline lookup yields CDR1 SGHRS and CDR2 YFSETQ. The CDR3 runs 15 residues. V shed 3 bases and J shed 1 base, with 10 bases lying between them. The CDR3 loop reads CASSSRVGNTGELFF. CDR3 sequence (DNA): TGCGCCAGCAGCTCCAGGGTGGGGAACACCGGGGAGCTGTTTTTT. Filled out from reference TRBV5-1 and TRBJ2-2, the complete variable domain reads KAGVTQTPRYLIKTRGQQVTLSCSPISGHRSVSWYQQTPGQGLQFLFEYFSETQRNKGNFPGRFSGRQFSNSRSEMNVSTLELGDSALYLCASSSRVGNTGELFFGEGSRLTVL.